A selection of T cell receptor beta chains follows, all from one sample in a study of cytomegalovirus exposure and HLA in healthy donors. Assay: immunoSEQ multiplex PCR; the TCRdb copy retains only in-frame clones and omits some. The table lists roughly 50,000 clones, 90% of them singletons. Material: PBMCs. The receptors originated from a man younger than 35 in good health and CMV-seronegative. The CDR3 runs from the conserved cysteine through the conserved F or W. The D gene is left open where the match is weak. Where a row states a size, it is once, few, many or the class of an expanded clone; other rows omit it.

D gene	J gene	clone size	V gene	CDR3 protein	CDR3 DNA
-	TRBJ2-7	-	TRBV28	CASSPQGSYEQYF	TGTGCCAGCAGCCCGCAGGGGAGTTACGAGCAGTACTTC
-	TRBJ1-1	-	TRBV4-1	CASSQGHKNTEAFF	TGCGCCAGCAGCCAGGGACATAAAAACACTGAAGCTTTCTTT
TRBD2	TRBJ2-3	-	TRBV4-2	CASSQGLAGSTDTQYF	TGTGCCAGCAGCCAAGGCTTAGCGGGTAGCACAGATACGCAGTATTTT
-	TRBJ2-7	-	TRBV4-3	CASSQDRYLYEQYF	TGCGCCAGCAGCCAAGACCGCTACCTCTACGAGCAGTACTTC
-	TRBJ2-3	-	TRBV28	CASSPLGGPDTQYF	TGTGCCAGCAGTCCTCTAGGAGGGCCAGATACGCAGTATTTT
TRBD2	TRBJ2-2	-	TRBV29-1	CSVRTSGNTGELFF	TGCAGCGTTCGAACTAGCGGGAACACCGGGGAGCTGTTTTTT
-	TRBJ2-5	-	TRBV18	CASSPFDLETQYF	TGTGCCAGCTCTCCCTTTGACTTGGAGACCCAGTACTTC
-	TRBJ2-3	-	TRBV13	CASSPSRVTDTQYF	TGTGCCAGCAGCCCATCCCGGGTTACAGATACGCAGTATTTT
TRBD1	TRBJ1-2	-	TRBV5-1	CASSTDRGGGYTF	TGCGCCAGCAGCACGGACAGGGGAGGCGGCTACACCTTC
TRBD1	TRBJ1-2	-	TRBV6-5	CASSSTGDGYTF	TGTGCCAGCAGCTCAACAGGGGATGGCTACACCTTC
TRBD1	TRBJ2-7	few	TRBV5-4	CASSLDRGREQYF	TGTGCCAGCAGCTTGGACAGGGGGCGCGAGCAGTACTTC
-	TRBJ2-7	-	TRBV4-1	CATSSIPPSEQYF	TGCGCCACCTCGTCGATCCCCCCGAGCGAGCAGTACTTC
-	TRBJ1-4	-	TRBV6-5	CASRSGKKLFF	TGTGCCAGCAGGTCCGGGAAAAAACTGTTTTTT
TRBD2	TRBJ2-2	-	TRBV7-8	CASSAGLAGDATGELFF	TGTGCCAGCAGCGCGGGACTAGCGGGAGACGCCACCGGGGAGCTGTTTTTT
-	TRBJ1-1	-	TRBV7-2	CASSVTGNPEAFF	TGTGCCAGCAGCGTTACAGGTAACCCTGAAGCTTTCTTT
TRBD1	TRBJ2-4	-	TRBV5-6	CASSLAGQLAKNIQYF	TGTGCCAGCAGCTTGGCGGGACAGCTAGCCAAAAACATTCAGTACTTC
-	TRBJ2-5	-	TRBV27	CASSPRGETQYF	TGTGCCAGCAGTCCCCGGGGAGAGACCCAGTACTTC
TRBD2	TRBJ2-3	-	TRBV9	CASSHSGSWADTQYF	TGTGCCAGCAGCCATAGCGGGAGTTGGGCAGATACGCAGTATTTT
TRBD2	TRBJ2-3	-	TRBV9	CASTSGGRMVDTQYF	TGTGCCAGCACCTCCGGCGGGAGGATGGTAGATACGCAGTATTTT
TRBD1	TRBJ2-1	-	TRBV5-1	CASSLAGTGRTYNEQFF	TGCGCCAGCAGCTTGGCAGGGACAGGGAGGACCTACAATGAGCAGTTCTTC
TRBD2	TRBJ2-2	-	TRBV19	CASSILAGHTGELFF	TGTGCCAGTAGTATACTAGCGGGACACACCGGGGAGCTGTTTTTT
TRBD2	TRBJ2-3	-	TRBV5-1	CASSPGLAGDDTQYF	TGCGCCAGCAGCCCGGGACTAGCGGGAGATGATACGCAGTATTTT
-	TRBJ2-5	-	TRBV2	CASSDGAGALGETQYF	TGTGCCAGCAGTGATGGGGCAGGGGCGCTCGGGGAGACCCAGTACTTC
-	TRBJ1-3	-	TRBV6-1	CASRGPISGNTIYF	TGTGCCAGCAGGGGGCCGATCTCTGGAAACACCATATATTTT
-	TRBJ2-7	-	TRBV7-9	CASKGGGDYEQYF	TGTGCCAGCAAAGGGGGAGGGGACTACGAGCAGTACTTC
-	TRBJ2-3	-	TRBV7-2	CASSLASGYTDTQYF	TGTGCCAGCAGCTTAGCTAGCGGATACACAGATACGCAGTATTTT
-	TRBJ2-7	-	TRBV28	CASSYIDRSSYEQYF	TGTGCCAGCAGTTATATAGACAGAAGCTCCTACGAGCAGTACTTC
-	TRBJ2-3	-	TRBV10-3	CAISELREFTDTQYF	TGTGCCATCAGTGAGTTGCGGGAATTCACAGATACGCAGTATTTT
-	TRBJ1-3	-	TRBV14	CASSQSAGNTIYF	TGTGCCAGCAGCCAGTCAGCTGGAAACACCATATATTTT
TRBD1	TRBJ1-3	-	TRBV28	CASSRGQVGNTIYF	TGTGCCAGCAGTAGGGGACAGGTCGGAAACACCATATATTTT
-	TRBJ2-2	-	TRBV5-1	CASSPLSAGELFF	TGCGCCAGCAGCCCCCTAAGCGCCGGGGAGCTGTTTTTT
TRBD2	TRBJ2-7	-	TRBV4-2	CASSQNSGSSYEQYF	TGTGCCAGCAGCCAGAATAGCGGGAGTTCCTACGAGCAGTACTTC
-	TRBJ1-5	once	TRBV28	CASSLGGSNQPQHF	TGTGCCAGCAGTTTAGGGGGGAGCAATCAGCCCCAGCATTTT
TRBD2	TRBJ2-2	-	TRBV12-5	CASGLFFIGRRGTGELFF	TGTGCTAGTGGTTTGTTCTTCATCGGGAGGAGGGGCACCGGGGAGCTGTTTTTT
TRBD2	TRBJ2-1	-	TRBV4-2	CASSQGLAGGNEQFF	TGTGCCAGCAGCCAAGGACTAGCGGGAGGTAATGAGCAGTTCTTC
TRBD2	TRBJ2-3	-	TRBV5-1	CASSLGGSGGTDTQYF	TGCGCCAGCAGCCTTGGGGGTAGCGGGGGCACAGATACGCAGTATTTT
-	TRBJ1-3	-	TRBV18	CASSPPYSSGNTIYF	TGTGCCAGCTCACCACCGTATAGCTCTGGAAACACCATATATTTT
-	TRBJ1-1	-	TRBV5-4	CASSAQGVYEAFF	TGTGCCAGCAGCGCACAGGGTGTATACGAAGCTTTCTTT
TRBD2	TRBJ2-3	-	TRBV7-3	CASSLAGRSTDTQYF	TGTGCCAGCAGCTTGGCCGGGAGGAGCACAGATACGCAGTATTTT
TRBD1	TRBJ2-5	-	TRBV5-1	CASSLQSGGEETQYF	TGCGCCAGCAGCTTACAATCAGGGGGCGAGGAGACCCAGTACTTC
-	TRBJ2-2	-	TRBV2	CASSDLGGTGELFF	TGTGCCAGCAGTGATTTAGGGGGCACCGGGGAGCTGTTTTTT
-	TRBJ2-3	-	TRBV10-1	CASSNVQEVTDTQYF	TGCGCCAGCAGCAATGTCCAGGAGGTCACAGATACGCAGTATTTT
-	TRBJ2-3	-	TRBV27	CASSRDIPTDTQYF	TGTGCCAGCAGCCGGGACATACCCACAGATACGCAGTATTTT